The entry below describes one T cell receptor (beta chain). The antigen is undetermined. This entry belongs to a study of T cells in Graves' hyperthyroidism and ophthalmopathy. Study-wide background: Peripheral blood was drawn at first diagnosis, prior to all treatment.

What was amplified from RNA transcripts were TCR beta CDR3 regions. Carried out on the TCR CDR3, a first-round RT-PCR used the HTBI primer set. TCRdb itself ran the multiplex PCR reads through MiXCR, one entry per CDR3 protein. The table shows 300,000 or so distinct CDR3 sequences, with roughly 15% occurring only once. Study conclusions and caveats: With a median lead of roughly 6.2 months before onset, the model predicted ophthalmopathy. Most thyroid-expanded clonotypes above 0.001 were also found in blood.

CDR3 length equals 12 residues. Germline CDR1 LNHDA, CDR2 SQIVND (reference sequence). V lost 5 bases to trimming and J lost 4 bases, with 8 bases between them. Sample: blood. The chain has TRBV19 and TRBJ1-2; the D is unclear. This sequence was found in a man aged 25-45 years with Graves' hyperthyroidism. In DNA form, the CDR3 reads TGTGCCAGTAGTTCCTCAATCTATGGCTACACCTTC. Amino acid sequence: CASSSSIYGYTF.